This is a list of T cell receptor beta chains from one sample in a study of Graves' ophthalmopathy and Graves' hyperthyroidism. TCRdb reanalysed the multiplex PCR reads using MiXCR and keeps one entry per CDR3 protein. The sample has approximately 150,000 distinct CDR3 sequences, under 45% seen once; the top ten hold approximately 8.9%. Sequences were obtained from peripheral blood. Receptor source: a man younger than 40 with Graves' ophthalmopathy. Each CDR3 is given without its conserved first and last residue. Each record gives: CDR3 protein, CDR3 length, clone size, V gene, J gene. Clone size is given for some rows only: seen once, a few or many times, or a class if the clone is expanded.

ASSEAVGSYEQH,12,.,TRBV6-1,TRBJ2-7
ATSDFREQY,9,many,TRBV24-1,TRBJ2-7
ASSERAGDTDTQY,13,.,TRBV6-1,TRBJ2-3
ASSYGAFSNQPQH,13,.,TRBV6-5,TRBJ1-5
ASRPGGPFNTEAF,13,few,TRBV12-3/TRBV12-4,TRBJ1-1
ASISTSGSHYEQY,13,once,TRBV6-2/TRBV6-3,TRBJ2-7
ASSRPGTGVKEQY,13,many,TRBV28,TRBJ2-7
ARNIKIYEQY,10,many,TRBV10-1,TRBJ2-7
ASSFAYGLQETQY,13,few,TRBV27,TRBJ2-5
ASSPVKGSNMNTEAF,15,many,TRBV5-1,TRBJ1-1
ASGRQLGNEQY,11,.,TRBV11-2,TRBJ2-7
ASSLNTRGTNYGYT,14,many,TRBV18,TRBJ1-2
ATSDGDINSGNTIY,14,many,TRBV24-1,TRBJ1-3
SASGEKLF,8,many,TRBV29-1,TRBJ1-4
ASPTGGEGYT,10,many,TRBV18,TRBJ1-2
ASSFGVKQETQY,12,.,TRBV7-2,TRBJ2-5
ASSFVAGGVTQY,12,many,TRBV7-9,TRBJ2-5
ASSLKGQSTDTQY,13,.,TRBV27,TRBJ2-3
ASSQDRGQPQH,11,.,TRBV4-1,TRBJ1-5
ASSPRGRRTDTQY,13,many,TRBV12-3/TRBV12-4,TRBJ2-3
ASSLFAYSGANVLT,14,many,TRBV12-3/TRBV12-4,TRBJ2-6
ATKALGHLNSNQPQH,15,many,TRBV28,TRBJ1-5
ASSSGLAGKYEQY,13,many,TRBV11-2,TRBJ2-7
ASSSRTGTSNYGYT,14,many,TRBV9,TRBJ1-2
ASSRGPGELF,10,many,TRBV6-2/TRBV6-3,TRBJ2-2
ATSDWGSYEQY,11,.,TRBV24-1,TRBJ2-7
ASSSGQLYEQY,11,many,TRBV7-9,TRBJ2-7
ASSLPDRRPETQY,13,.,TRBV6-1,TRBJ2-5
ASSSTSWAEQY,11,many,TRBV12-3/TRBV12-4,TRBJ2-7
ATSRDRAFPTIY,12,once,TRBV15,TRBJ1-3
ASSLSAGYHEQY,12,.,TRBV7-9,TRBJ2-7
ASSFGGIGTQY,11,many,TRBV28,TRBJ2-5
ASSIQDRDYEQY,12,many,TRBV19,TRBJ2-7
ASSRLLQGYSNQPQH,15,many,TRBV28,TRBJ1-5
ATGANTGELF,10,many,TRBV24-1,TRBJ2-2
ASSSGTDYNEQF,12,many,TRBV28,TRBJ2-1
ASSDGGPNQPQH,12,.,TRBV28,TRBJ1-5
ASSRRPEESNQPQH,14,.,TRBV6-2/TRBV6-3,TRBJ1-5
ASSRGLAEETQY,12,few,TRBV28,TRBJ2-5
ASKHSTGQGSYEQY,14,.,TRBV6-1,TRBJ2-7
ASSLKGSYT,9,.,TRBV6-1,TRBJ1-2
ATSDGTGLNQPQH,13,many,TRBV24-1,TRBJ1-5
ASSPVTGDTEAF,12,many,TRBV18,TRBJ1-1
ASEGAVRGYT,10,.,TRBV12-3/TRBV12-4,TRBJ1-2
ASSEDRLMNTEAF,13,.,TRBV2,TRBJ1-1
ASSFWTSGRRTRTGTGELF,19,many,TRBV28,TRBJ2-2
SATDRGYGYT,10,many,TRBV20-1,TRBJ1-2
ASSERIRQEKLF,12,many,TRBV10-1,TRBJ1-4
ASSFSINGYT,10,many,TRBV12-3/TRBV12-4,TRBJ1-2